This TCR beta chain was recorded in a study of regulatory T cells in long-lasting Graves disease. In the study overall: For a period under 3 months, newly diagnosed Graves' patients had taken antithyroid drugs.

The sample's time point: newly diagnosed GD, antithyroid drugs for less than 3 months. The TCR library was made from RNA that had been extracted from PBMCs in TRIzol. As a group, patients came from one endocrinology department in Xi'an, China. This clonotype was detected only a few times. Antigen specificity is unknown. J was trimmed by 4 bases and V by 6 bases; bases with no gene match: 13. This CDR3 comprises 16 residues. Germline values: CDR1 SNHLY, CDR2 FYNNEI. According to the study, TCR beta libraries were built with iRepertoire HTBI primers and CDR3-region Arm-PCR. TCRdb fed the multiplex PCR reads into MiXCR, producing one record per CDR3 protein. The sample has 300,000 to 400,000 distinct CDR3 sequences, under 20% seen once. Findings and caveats of the study: Favored usage of TRBV28, TRBJ1-2 and TRBJ2-5 was recorded in persistent disease. Persistent patients shared more public clonotypes (about 2,600) than new patients (about 1,000).

The sequenced sample was peripheral blood mononuclear cells (PBMCs), obtained at new diagnosis, from a patient treated with antithyroid drugs. This clonotype originated in a female donor with Graves disease. The chain is built from TRBV2 and TRBJ2-5; 8 positions match TRBD1. As DNA, the CDR3 is TGTGCCAGCAGGACAGGGGCGCAGGGTGGTATAGAGACCCAGTACTTC. Translated: CASRTGAQGGIETQYF.